This TCR beta chain derives from a study of blood T cell repertoires in COVID-19. The CDR3 has 12 residues. V lost 3 bases and J lost 7, with 10 bases in between. Looked up from germline, CDR1 is LNHDA and CDR2 is SQIVND (reference sequence). In the source study's methods: Reference gene primer amplification in the assay estimated nucleated cell counts. TCRdb's copy holds only in-frame clones and misses some; the assay was immunoSEQ multiplex PCR. For V, J and clone size, that table is used; D and trimming come from the DNA. The data hold hundreds of thousands of clones, with around nine tenths observed a single time.

Material: peripheral blood. The TCR sequence derives from a woman younger than 45 with COVID-19, enrolled during active disease. V gene TRBV19 combines with J gene TRBJ2-7; D is possibly TRBD1 (5 bases). CDR3 amino acids: CASSIGREEQYF. In nucleotides, the CDR3 is TGTGCCAGTAGTATTGGCAGGGAAGAGCAGTACTTC.